The 8 T cell receptor beta chains below come from one sample, sequenced in a study of long-term antiretroviral therapy in people with HIV. Survey-level immunoSEQ v3.0 assays were run. Measured with immunoSEQ multiplex PCR; TCRdb has only the in-frame clones, and not every one. The data hold tens of thousands of clones, with over 75% observed a single time. Sequenced here: unsorted PBMCs, sampled 0.3 years after starting antiretroviral therapy. These receptors were obtained from a man in his forties or fifties with HIV.

V usage is TRBV19 and J usage is TRBJ1-1; D gene unclear. Trimming took 3 bases from V and 2 from J, leaving 13 bases between them. The CDR3 contains 15 residues. The germline V gene encodes CDR1 LNHDA and CDR2 SQIVND (reference sequence). In DNA, the CDR3 is TGTGCCAGTAGTATTTCTCCCCGTGGAAACACTGAAGCTTTCTTT. Its translation: CASSISPRGNTEAFF.

This sequence joins TRBV28 and TRBJ2-3, with TRBD1 matching over 8 bases. The CDR3 totals 14 residues. The V gene end was trimmed by 5 bases and the J gene end by 2 bases; junction bases not matched to a gene: 3. From germline, CDR1 is MDHEN and CDR2 SYDVKM. CDR3 amino acids: CASSVRGPTDTQYF. CDR3 DNA: TGTGCCAGCAGTGTCAGGGGGCCCACAGATACGCAGTATTTT.

The rearrangement links TRBV5-4 to TRBJ2-7; D possibly corresponds to TRBD1 (5 bases). The length of the CDR3 is 17 residues. Germline V gene data show CDR1 as SGHNT and CDR2 as YYREEE (reference sequence). V shed 3 bases and J shed 1 base, with 20 bases lying between them. CDR3 bases: TGTGCCAGCAGCTCGACCCGGCAGGGCCTTAAATCCTACGAGCAGTACTTC. Translation: CASSSTRQGLKSYEQYF. The full variable domain, rest sourced from reference TRBV5-4 and TRBJ2-7, is ETGVTQSPTHLIKTRGQQVTLRCSSQSGHNTVSWYQQALGQGPQFIFQYYREEENGRGNFPPRFSGLQFPNYSSELNVNALELDDSALYLCASSSTRQGLKSYEQYFGPGTRLTVT.

V is TRBV11-3 and J is TRBJ1-1, with D hard to call. V was pared by 5 bases and J by 2 bases, with 12 bases between. Germline loops: CDR1 SGHNT, CDR2 YENEEA. The CDR3 sequence is 14 residues long. The CDR3: CASSLRGSNTEAFF. The CDR3 DNA reads TGTGCCAGCAGCCTTCGGGGTTCAAACACTGAAGCTTTCTTT. Full variable domain (outside the CDR3, taken from reference TRBV11-3 and TRBJ1-1): EAGVVQSPRYKIIEKKQPVAFWCNPISGHNTLYWYLQNLGQGPELLIRYENEEAVDDSQLPKDRFSAERLKGVDSTLKIQPAELGDSAVYLCASSLRGSNTEAFFGQGTRLTVV.

This clone has a single count. The V call is TRBV5-1, the J call TRBJ1-3; D ambiguous. The V and J ends lost 4 bases and 3 bases respectively, with 14 bases between them. The CDR3 is 15 amino acids. Germline V gene sequence: CDR1 SGHRS, CDR2 YFSETQ. CDR3 DNA sequence: TGCGCCAGCAGCCCACAAGGGTCGGATGGAAACACCATATATTTT. Protein: CASSPQGSDGNTIYF.

In nucleotides, the CDR3 is TGTGCCAGCAGCTCCCCGACAGACCTTTCCCCTGGGGCCAACGTCCTGACTTTC. Amino acid sequence: CASSSPTDLSPGANVLTF. The chain couples TRBV13 to TRBJ2-6; D perhaps matches TRBD1 (5 bases). The V end lost 4 bases, the J end lost 2 bases, and 18 bases lay between the germline ends. Germline V CDR1 and CDR2: PRHDT, FYEKMQ (reference sequence). The CDR3 contains 18 residues.

The V and J genes are TRBV29-1 and TRBJ1-2; D is perhaps TRBD1 (6 bases). The CDR3 covers 15 residues. V lost 0 bases and J lost 5, with 16 bases in between. Germline V lookup: CDR1 SQVTM, CDR2 ANQGSEA. In DNA, the CDR3 is TGCAGCGTTGAAGATCTACCAGGGGAGAAGTATGGCTACACCTTC. Amino acid sequence: CSVEDLPGEKYGYTF.

The chain couples TRBV5-4 to TRBJ1-1; D not certain. Trimming took off 0 bases at V and 4 bases at J, with 4 bases between the two ends. From germline, CDR1 is SGHNT and CDR2 YYREEE (reference sequence). This CDR3 is built from 12 residues. CDR3 amino acids: CASSLERTEAFF. The CDR3 DNA reads TGTGCCAGCAGCTTGGAGCGCACTGAAGCTTTCTTT.